Below, 9 T cell receptor beta chains from the same sample are listed, as sequenced in a study of T-cell reconstitution after alpha-beta-depleted transplantation in children. As it was prepared, the TCRbeta library received unique molecular identifiers. One entry per CDR3 protein results from TCRdb running MiXCR on the PCR reads. The data contain 550,000 to 800,000 distinct CDR3 sequences, roughly 13% of them singletons. This material consisted of PBMCs, taken before TCRalphabeta/CD19-depleted stem cell transplant. The receptor source for this set is a girl aged 2 to 9 with congenital amegakaryocytic thrombocytopenia, due to receive a stem cell transplant.

This clonotype turned up a few times. The CDR3 DNA is TGTGCCAGCAGCTTAGAGTTAGAACTGAGTCCCAATCAGCCCCAGCATTTT. Translating gives CASSLELELSPNQPQHF. The chain couples TRBV11-1 to TRBJ1-5; D not resolved. Looked up from germline, CDR1 is SGHAT and CDR2 is FQDESV (reference sequence). The CDR3 is 17 residues long. V was pared by 1 base and J by 3 bases, with 16 bases between. Based on the CDR3 plus reference TRBV11-1 and TRBJ1-5, the full variable domain is EAEVAQSPRYKITEKSQAVAFWCDPISGHATLYWYRQILGQGPELLVQFQDESVVDDSQLPKDRFSAERLKGVDSTLKIQPAELGDSAMYLCASSLELELSPNQPQHFGDGTRLSIL.

This clonotype was seen a few times. J is TRBJ2-6 and V is TRBV5-1, with 7 bases aligning to TRBD1. Looked up from germline, CDR1 is SGHRS and CDR2 is YFSETQ. Unmatched junction bases numbered 11, after V lost 2 bases and J lost 3 bases. This CDR3 contains 18 residues. CDR3 region: CASSLRTGILGGANVLTF. The CDR3 DNA follows: TGCGCCAGCAGCTTAAGGACAGGTATCCTCGGTGGGGCCAACGTCCTGACTTTC.

The rearrangement joins TRBV20-1 to TRBJ1-4; the D gene is possibly TRBD1 (5 bases). With 5 bases removed from V and 5 bases from J, the gap between germline ends came to 12 bases. There are 13 residues in the CDR3. Germline V lookup: CDR1 DFQATT, CDR2 SNEGSKA (reference sequence). The CDR3 sequence: CSAEQDSNEKLFF. The CDR3 coding sequence is TGCAGTGCTGAACAGGATTCCAATGAAAAACTGTTTTTT.

This clonotype was seen only a few times. CDR3 in amino acids: CSAETSGPSYEQYF. The DNA for the CDR3 is TGCAGTGCCGAGACTAGCGGGCCTTCCTACGAGCAGTACTTC. This chain uses TRBV20-1 with TRBJ2-7; 10 positions agree with TRBD2. Germline CDR1 is DFQATT and CDR2 is SNEGSKA (reference sequence). The CDR3 is 14 residues long. V was clipped by 6 bases and J by 1 base; unmatched bases: 6.

The chain is built from TRBV28 and TRBJ2-1, with TRBD2 matching 8 bases. Germline CDR1 and CDR2: MDHEN and SYDVKM. The CDR3 has 17 amino acids. V gave up 3 bases and J gave up 1 base; unmatched junction bases: 8. CDR3: CASSFPTSEASYNEQFF. DNA of the CDR3: TGTGCCAGCAGTTTCCCGACTAGCGAGGCGTCCTACAATGAGCAGTTCTTC.

The chain combines TRBV7-9 with TRBJ2-1, with D perhaps given as TRBD1 or TRBD2 (5 bases each). CDR3 length: 13 residues. Between the trimmed V and J ends, which lost 2 bases and 10 bases, there was a span of 12 bases. The germline V gene encodes CDR1 SEHNR and CDR2 FQNEAQ (reference sequence). The chain's CDR3 is CASSLRGDREQFF. Here the CDR3 DNA reads TGTGCCAGCAGCTTAAGAGGGGATCGGGAGCAGTTCTTC.

This clonotype was observed at least ten times. This chain links TRBV12-3 or TRBV12-4 with TRBJ2-7; D call uncertain. There are 14 residues in the CDR3. V lost 4 bases and J lost 3, with 13 bases in between. CDR3 nucleotide sequence: TGTGCCAGCAGTTCCAAAGGGTGGGACTACGAGCAGTACTTC. It yields the protein CASSSKGWDYEQYF.

This clonotype has more than one count but fewer than ten. The chain couples TRBV20-1 to TRBJ2-2; no clear D. CDR3 length: 12 amino acids. CDR1 is DFQATT, CDR2 SNEGSKA, per germline (reference sequence). V lost 2 bases, J lost 5 bases, and 6 bases lay in between. The CDR3: CSARPPTGELFF. The CDR3 coding sequence is TGCAGTGCTAGACCCCCGACCGGGGAGCTGTTTTTT.

This clonotype came up a few times. V gene TRBV5-1 combines with J gene TRBJ1-1; 8 bases fit TRBD1. In germline, CDR1 is SGHRS, CDR2 YFSETQ. This CDR3 has 17 amino acids. V shed 2 bases, J shed 3 bases, and the junction held 12 bases outside the gene matches. In DNA form, the CDR3 reads TGCGCCAGCAGCTTCCGAGCCGCCGGACAGGGAGACACTGAAGCTTTCTTT. Protein: CASSFRAAGQGDTEAFF.